This record looks at one TCR beta chain sequence and its context. Its antigen remains unidentified. The sample holds no much larger clone one base away, and base qualities are not on file. This record belongs to a study of OX40 agonist ivuxolimab in advanced cancers. With regard to the full study: The costimulatory receptor OX40 (CD134) was targeted by ivuxolimab, a fully human IgG2 agonistic monoclonal antibody. Intravenous ivuxolimab was administered to patients every 2 weeks at six dose levels: 0.01, 0.1, 0.3, 1.5, 3 and 10 mg/kg. Of the roughly 51 dose-escalation patients, hepatocellular carcinoma was present in some 19, melanoma in approximately 15, renal cell carcinoma in 9 and head and neck cancer in 9. The dose-escalation cohort was around 84% male with a mean age of approximately 60 years, ranging from about 23 to 85. Patients were allowed to have had prior anti-PD-1, anti-PD-L1 or anti-CTLA-4 therapy, and approximately 43% of the dose-escalation patients had previously received checkpoint inhibitors. Partial responses were achieved by three dose-escalation patients, of whom one had hepatocellular carcinoma and two had cutaneous melanoma. The point of sequencing TCRbeta in the periphery was to test whether ivuxolimab changed TCR sequence diversity and drove clonal T-cell expansion. The monotherapy dose-escalation portion (N ≈ 52 patients) of the phase I ivuxolimab trial is reported in the paper.

Overall study results and their limits: Low levels of normalized T-cell clonal expansion were also seen in some nonresponding patients. At doses of 0.1 to 3.0 mg/kg, clonal expansion of both CD4+ and CD8+ T cells in blood was seen between baseline and week 6. Which antigens the clonally expanded peripheral T cells were specific for was not determined. After ivuxolimab, more expanded clones were found on average in CD8+ T cells than in CD4+ T cells. In the 0.1-3.0 mg/kg groups, partial responders were among the patients with the lowest normalized peripheral clonal expansion, particularly in CD8+ T cells.

Genomic DNA was extracted from sorted cells for sequencing of the TCRbeta CDR3 region. The immunoSEQ Assay was used to sequence the TCRbeta CDR3 regions. The table was pulled from immuneACCESS by TCRdb, which kept in-frame rearrangements only. Such tables lose some clones; where checked, under half of the loss comes from unresolved V genes, and the rest has no known cause. This sample lists tens of thousands of clones; about 86% were detected once. Approximately 11% of the sample is taken by the ten largest. The trial excluded patients who had a history of autoimmune disease or who were on systemic immunosuppression. Peripheral blood for TCR sequencing was collected from all dose cohorts at baseline, on cycle 4 day 1, and on cycle 7 day 1. Samples came from an open-label, multicenter, first-in-human phase I dose-escalation trial of ivuxolimab. Adults with locally advanced or metastatic melanoma, renal cell, hepatocellular, or head and neck squamous cell carcinoma were enrolled in the trial. Before TCR sequencing, CD4+ and CD8+ T cells were separately sorted from peripheral blood.

From cysteine to phenylalanine, the CDR3 is 13 amino acids long. Only the CDR3 region is kept as DNA, spanning 39 bases read in frame from base 1. V is shortened by 4 bases, J by 6 bases, and the region joining them spans 13 bases. The germline V gene specifies SGHDT as CDR1 and YYEEEE as CDR2. The starting material was CD4+ or CD8+ T cells sorted from blood, obtained in a trial of the OX40 agonist ivuxolimab. This TCR was sampled from an adult with an advanced solid tumor such as melanoma, head and neck, liver or kidney cancer. The chain uses TRBV5-6 and TRBJ1-2, with an unclear D gene assignment. CDR3 sequence: CASSAGPLDGYTF. The nucleotide sequence is given as TGTGCCAGCAGCGCGGGTCCCCTGGATGGCTACACCTTC.